This paragraph reports one T cell receptor beta chain. At one end, the junction sequence differs from germline, possibly due to a read error. The data belong to a study of T cells in tuberculosis. Some clones are missing from TCRdb's copy, which holds only in-frame ones; the method was immunoSEQ multiplex PCR. The sample lists tens of thousands of clones, around 94% seen once, with about a sixth in the top ten. In germline, CDR1 is SNHLY, CDR2 FYNNEI. The CDR3 has 13 residues. The TCR was taken from a donor between 10 and 35 years old with latent tuberculosis or without tuberculosis infection. Some clones in this sample may be carry-over from other donors' samples. The specimen was PBMCs. The V gene is TRBV2, the J gene TRBJ2-5, with D unresolved. The CDR3 loop reads CASSLLKRESQYF. The CDR3 DNA sequence: TGTGCCAGCAGCCTACTGAAGAGAGAGTCCCAGTACTTC.